This passage covers 15 T cell receptor beta chains from one sample sequenced in a study of identical twins. TCRdb re-derived calls from the 5' RACE reads in MiXCR, one entry per CDR3 protein. This table has 350,000 to 450,000 distinct CDR3 sequences, approximately 17% appearing once. Sequenced: naive T cells sorted from blood. Receptors originate from a man aged 50 to 59 in good health.

This clonotype was detected only a few times. The genes are TRBV6-1 and TRBJ2-3; possible D gene TRBD2, 6 bases. Trimming cost V 5 bases and J 0 bases, with 9 bases left between them. The CDR3 spans 14 residues. Germline CDR1 reads MNHNS; CDR2 reads SASEGT. CDR3 DNA: TGTGCCAGCAGTATCAGCGGGAGCACAGATACGCAGTATTTT. Translated, it gives CASSISGSTDTQYF.

This clonotype has at least ten counts. The rearrangement joins TRBV7-2 to TRBJ1-6; D remains ambiguous. CDR3 length: 14 residues. V lost 0 bases and J 7 bases, leaving 7 bases between the germline ends. Germline lookup yields CDR1 SGHTA and CDR2 FQGNSA. CDR3 sequence: CASSLASVNSPLHF. CDR3 DNA sequence: TGTGCCAGCAGCTTAGCGTCGGTGAATTCACCCCTCCACTTT.

CDR3: CASKGDSYYQETQYF. For the CDR3, the DNA is TGCGCCAGCAAGGGGGACAGTTACTATCAAGAGACCCAGTACTTC. The chain has TRBV10-2 and TRBJ2-5, with 7 bases fitting TRBD1. This CDR3 contains 15 residues. Germline CDR1 and CDR2: WSHSY and SAAADI. After removal of 7 bases from V and 2 bases from J, the junction contained 10 bases not matched to a gene.

V is TRBV7-9 and J is TRBJ2-3; 9 positions agree with TRBD2. Unmatched junction bases numbered 9, after V lost 1 base and J lost 7 bases. The CDR3 is made up of 16 amino acids. From germline, CDR1 is SEHNR and CDR2 FQNEAQ (reference sequence). CDR3 region: CASSLEGRGGLNTQYF. CDR3 in DNA: TGTGCCAGCAGCTTAGAGGGGCGGGGGGGCCTGAATACGCAGTATTTT.

As regards this clonotype: Being one base from a much bigger clone, this may be a read error. This chain links TRBV20-1 with TRBJ1-6; no definite D call. CDR3 length: 12 residues. CDR1 is DFQATT, CDR2 SNEGSKA, per germline (reference sequence). V was cut by 2 bases and J by 11 bases, with 10 bases left in between. Written as DNA, the CDR3 is TGCAGTGCTAGACAGAGGTTGACACCCCTCCACTTT. Protein: CSARQRLTPLHF.

This clonotype was observed at least ten times. CDR3 DNA sequence: TGTGCCATCGGACAGGGTGGAACAGATACGCAGTATTTT. Translating gives CAIGQGGTDTQYF. The J gene is TRBJ2-3, the V gene TRBV10-3, with 8 bases aligning to TRBD1. This CDR3 spans 13 amino acids. Losses at the gene ends were 8 bases for V and 3 bases for J; bases not matched to a gene: 4. Germline CDR1 is ENHRY and CDR2 is SYGVKD.

The genes are TRBV7-2 and TRBJ1-1, with D perhaps matching TRBD1 (5 bases). Trimming pared 5 bases from V and 14 bases from J, leaving 15 bases between. Looked up from germline, CDR1 is SGHTA and CDR2 is FQGNSA. CDR3 length: 11 amino acids. CDR3 nucleotide sequence: TGTGCCAGCAGCGATAGACAGAACTTATTCTTT. Encoded protein: CASSDRQNLFF.

The rearrangement joins TRBV12-3 or TRBV12-4 to TRBJ2-5; no clear D gene. This CDR3 contains 12 residues. Deletions cut 6 bases from V and 1 base from J, with 6 bases between. CDR3 amino acids: CASRLSQETQYF. CDR3 nucleotides: TGTGCCAGCAGGTTATCCCAAGAGACCCAGTACTTC.

Ten or more counts support this clonotype. The chain couples TRBV12-3 or TRBV12-4 to TRBJ2-7; 7 bases are shared with TRBD1. The CDR3 has 13 residues. Trimming at V came to 5 bases and at J to 6 bases, leaving 7 bases not matched to a gene. The CDR3 spells CASSPGTAFEQYF. DNA for the CDR3: TGTGCCAGCAGTCCCGGGACAGCTTTCGAGCAGTACTTC.

The V gene is TRBV12-3 or TRBV12-4, the J gene TRBJ2-7; 9 positions match TRBD1. The ends lost 7 bases at V and 4 bases at J; junction bases unmatched: 8. CDR3 length: 14 amino acids. The CDR3 spells CASTLGTGYYEQYF. For the CDR3, the DNA is TGTGCCAGCACCCTGGGGACAGGGTATTACGAGCAGTACTTC.

Remarks on this clonotype: It may be a read error: a sequence one base away is much more abundant. This CDR3 fails to terminate in the conserved phenylalanine or tryptophan, so it likely reflects a read error. The chain recombines TRBV5-1 with TRBJ1-1, with D maybe TRBD1 (6 bases). Trimming took off 0 bases at V and 1 base at J, with 7 bases between the two ends. The V gene's germline CDR1 is SGHRS and CDR2 YFSETQ. CDR3 size: 14 residues. The CDR3: CASSLGQANTEAFS. In DNA, the CDR3 is TGCGCCAGCAGCTTGGGACAGGCGAACACTGAAGCTTTCTCT.

About this clonotype itself: The junction differs from germline at one of its ends, possibly a read error. The gene calls are TRBV28 and TRBJ1-1; D is perhaps TRBD1 (6 bases). Germline V CDR1 and CDR2: MDHEN, SYDVKM. The length of the CDR3 is 14 residues. The CDR3 loop reads CASTLGGLGTEASF. The CDR3 bases are TGTGCCAGCACCCTAGGGGGGTTGGGCACTGAAGCTTCCTTT.

This clonotype showed up many times. The chain is built from TRBV5-1 and TRBJ2-7, with 10 bases that match TRBD1. The V gene end was trimmed by 4 bases and the J gene end by 3 bases; junction bases not matched to a gene: 7. The V gene's germline CDR1 is SGHRS and CDR2 YFSETQ. CDR3 size: 15 residues. Here the CDR3 DNA reads TGCGCCAGCAGCCAAGGGACAGGGGATTACTACGAGCAGTACTTC. This translates into CASSQGTGDYYEQYF.

This chain joins TRBV6-6 and TRBJ1-5; tentative D call: TRBD1 (6 bases). Trimming shortened V by 5 bases and J by 9 bases, and 14 bases separated the two germline ends. Germline loops: CDR1 MNHNY, CDR2 SVGAGI (reference sequence). There are 13 residues in the CDR3. In DNA form, the CDR3 reads TGTGCCAGCAGTCGAGACTGGACAGCGCCCCAGCATTTT. It translates to CASSRDWTAPQHF.

This clonotype appeared many times. The V gene is TRBV20-1, the J gene TRBJ1-4, with D unclear. Germline CDR1 reads DFQATT; CDR2 reads SNEGSKA (reference sequence). V was clipped by 6 bases and J by 11 bases, with 10 bases between them. The CDR3 extends over 10 amino acids. The CDR3 DNA is TGCAGTGCCTCTCAAGAGAAACTGTTTTTT. It specifies CSASQEKLFF.